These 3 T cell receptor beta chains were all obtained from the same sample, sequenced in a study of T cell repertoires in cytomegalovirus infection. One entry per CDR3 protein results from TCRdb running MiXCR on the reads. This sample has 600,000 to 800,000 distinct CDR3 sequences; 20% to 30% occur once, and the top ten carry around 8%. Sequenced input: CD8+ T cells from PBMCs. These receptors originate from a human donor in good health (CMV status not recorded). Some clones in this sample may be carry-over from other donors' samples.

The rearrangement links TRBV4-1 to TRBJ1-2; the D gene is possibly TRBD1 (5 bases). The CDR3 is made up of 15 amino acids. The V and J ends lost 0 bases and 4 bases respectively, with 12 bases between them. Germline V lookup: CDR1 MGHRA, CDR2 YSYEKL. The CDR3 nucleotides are TGCGCCAGCAGCCAAGATTCAGGGCTAGGCTATGGCTACACCTTC. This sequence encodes CASSQDSGLGYGYTF.

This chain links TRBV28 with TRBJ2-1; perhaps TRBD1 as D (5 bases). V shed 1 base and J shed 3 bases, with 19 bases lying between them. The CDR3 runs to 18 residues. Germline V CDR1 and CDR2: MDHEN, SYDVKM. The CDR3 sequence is CASSLSAGFGSFYNEQFF. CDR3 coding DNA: TGTGCCAGCAGTTTATCGGCAGGGTTCGGTAGCTTCTACAATGAGCAGTTCTTC.

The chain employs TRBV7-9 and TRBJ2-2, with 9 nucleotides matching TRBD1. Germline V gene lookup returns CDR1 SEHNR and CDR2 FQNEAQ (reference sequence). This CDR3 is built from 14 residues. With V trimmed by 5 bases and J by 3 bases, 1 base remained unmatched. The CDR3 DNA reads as TGTGCCAGCAGCCGGACAGGGGACACCGGGGAGCTGTTTTTT. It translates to CASSRTGDTGELFF.